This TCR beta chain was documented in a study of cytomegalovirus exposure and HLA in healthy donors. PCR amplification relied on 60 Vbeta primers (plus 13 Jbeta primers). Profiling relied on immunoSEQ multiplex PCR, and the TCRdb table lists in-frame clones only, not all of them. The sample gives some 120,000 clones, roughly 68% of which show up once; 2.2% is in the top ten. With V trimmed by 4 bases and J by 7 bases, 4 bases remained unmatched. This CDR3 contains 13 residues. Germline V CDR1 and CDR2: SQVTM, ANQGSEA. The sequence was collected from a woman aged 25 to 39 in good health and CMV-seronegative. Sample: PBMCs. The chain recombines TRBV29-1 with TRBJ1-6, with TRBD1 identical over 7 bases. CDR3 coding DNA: TGCAGCGTTGCTGAGACAGGGAATTCACCCCTCCACTTT. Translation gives CSVAETGNSPLHF.